A single sample gave rise to the 30 T cell receptor beta chains below, sequenced in a study of blood T cell repertoires in COVID-19. Profiled with immunoSEQ multiplex PCR; TCRdb holds only in-frame clones, not every one. The table lists 390,000 or so clones, roughly 90% of them singletons. Material: peripheral blood. These receptors were obtained from a woman aged 25 to 39 with COVID-19, enrolled during active disease.

The chain uses TRBV5-4 and TRBJ1-1, with TRBD1 matching over 8 bases. There are 14 residues in the CDR3. V lost 2 bases and J lost 4; bases outside the gene matches: 4. The germline V gene encodes CDR1 SGHNT and CDR2 YYREEE (reference sequence). The CDR3 DNA reads TGTGCCAGCAGCTTAGGACAGGGAAGCACTGAAGCTTTCTTT. It translates to CASSLGQGSTEAFF. The full variable domain, in which reference TRBV5-4 and TRBJ1-1 provide the parts outside the CDR3, is ETGVTQSPTHLIKTRGQQVTLRCSSQSGHNTVSWYQQALGQGPQFIFQYYREEENGRGNFPPRFSGLQFPNYSSELNVNALELDDSALYLCASSLGQGSTEAFFGQGTRLTVV.

V and J are TRBV19 and TRBJ1-1; perhaps TRBD1 as D (6 bases). Trimming left V 8 bases short and J 1 base short, with 11 bases between. Per germline, CDR1 LNHDA and CDR2 SQIVND (reference sequence). The CDR3 totals 13 residues. CDR3 sequence: CASRTAQNTEAFF. CDR3 nucleotides: TGTGCCAGTCGGACAGCCCAGAACACTGAAGCTTTCTTT.

The chain recombines TRBV27 with TRBJ2-4, with 7 bases identical to TRBD1. This CDR3 contains 15 residues. CDR1 and CDR2 (germline): MNHEY, SMNVEV (reference sequence). V was clipped by 3 bases and J by 3 bases; unmatched bases: 5. CDR3 region: CASSFTGVGKNIQYF. CDR3 bases: TGTGCCAGCAGTTTTACAGGGGTGGGCAAAAACATTCAGTACTTC.

The chain joins TRBV6-5 to TRBJ2-2; 10 bases line up with TRBD1. In germline, CDR1 is MNHEY, CDR2 SVGAGI. The CDR3 extends over 14 amino acids. V dropped 9 bases and J dropped 6; count of bases not matched to a gene: 7. CDR3 sequence: CASARDRGSGELFF. The DNA for the CDR3 is TGTGCCAGTGCCCGGGACAGGGGTTCCGGGGAGCTGTTTTTT.

V usage is TRBV7-2 and J usage is TRBJ2-1; D gene ambiguous. Germline V gives CDR1 SGHTA, CDR2 FQGNSA. V lost 2 bases to trimming and J lost 5 bases, with 10 bases between them. This CDR3 spans 14 amino acids. CDR3 region: CASSLRQVDNEQFF. In DNA, the CDR3 is TGTGCCAGCAGCTTAAGGCAGGTGGACAATGAGCAGTTCTTC.

CDR3 sequence: CASSVGLANQETQYF. CDR3 nucleotide sequence: TGTGCCAGCAGCGTGGGACTAGCGAATCAAGAGACCCAGTACTTC. This rearrangement joins TRBV9 to TRBJ2-5; 10 bases align to TRBD2. The CDR3 consists of 15 residues. Trimming cost V 2 bases and J 2 bases; bases outside gene matches: 3. The germline V gene encodes CDR1 SGDLS and CDR2 YYNGEE.

This clone was counted once. The rearrangement links TRBV21-1 to TRBJ2-2; no check of the table's D call, TRBD1, against the DNA was made. TRBV21-1 is listed as a pseudogene. The CDR3 spans 16 residues. The CDR3 region is CASSKWSQGAAGELFF. The CDR3 coding sequence is TGTGCCAGCAGCAAATGGTCTCAAGGGGCAGCCGGGGAGCTGTTTTTT.

V usage is TRBV11-3 and J usage is TRBJ2-3; 7 bases are shared with TRBD2. The germline V gene encodes CDR1 SGHNT and CDR2 YENEEA. V lost 5 bases to trimming and J lost 1 base; unmatched junction nucleotides: 9. CDR3 size: 16 residues. CDR3 DNA: TGTGCCAGCAGCCGCGGACTAGTCATCCGCACAGATACGCAGTATTTT. This translates into CASSRGLVIRTDTQYF.

V and J are TRBV18 and TRBJ1-2; perhaps TRBD1 as D (5 bases). V was trimmed by 6 bases and J by 0 bases, leaving 17 bases between them. The CDR3 sequence is 16 residues long. CDR1 and CDR2 from the germline V gene are KGHSH and LQKENI. The DNA of the CDR3 is TGTGCCAGCTCCCCGTCTCAGGGCGCCGCTAACTATGGCTACACCTTC. Residues: CASSPSQGAANYGYTF.

The chain employs TRBV6-2 or TRBV6-3 and TRBJ1-1, with 7 bases fitting TRBD1. This CDR3 has 17 amino acids. Germline trimming cut 2 bases from V and 1 base from J; bases unmatched to any gene: 10. Germline V lookup: CDR1 MNHEY, CDR2 SVGEGT. The CDR3 is CASSYTPPGQRNTEAFF. DNA of the CDR3: TGTGCCAGCAGTTACACACCCCCGGGACAGAGGAACACTGAAGCTTTCTTT.

The chain combines TRBV2 with TRBJ1-1; D gene unclear. Looked up from germline, CDR1 is SNHLY and CDR2 is FYNNEI. CDR3 size: 12 residues. Trimming shortened V by 6 bases and J by 3 bases, and 8 bases separated the two germline ends. The CDR3 region is CASREQYTEAFF. CDR3 in DNA: TGTGCCAGCAGAGAACAGTACACTGAAGCTTTCTTT.

The chain is built from TRBV27 and TRBJ2-7, with 13 bases that match TRBD2. V lost 6 bases, J lost 7 bases, and 9 bases stayed unmatched. The CDR3 contains 15 residues. Germline values: CDR1 MNHEY, CDR2 SMNVEV (reference sequence). CDR3 in amino acids: CASSPGLAGVGEQYV. The CDR3 nucleotides are TGTGCCAGCAGCCCCGGACTAGCGGGAGTGGGTGAGCAGTACGTC.

The chain employs TRBV11-3 and TRBJ2-5; a weak D match, TRBD2 (5 bases). The CDR3 sequence is 14 residues long. Trimming shortened V by 4 bases and J by 2 bases, and 11 bases separated the two germline ends. Germline-derived CDR1 and CDR2 are SGHNT and YENEEA. As DNA, the CDR3 is TGTGCCAGCAGCTACGAGGGAATTCAAGAGACCCAGTACTTC. It codes for CASSYEGIQETQYF.

This chain links TRBV18 with TRBJ1-1, with 7 bases matching TRBD1. Germline assignment: CDR1 KGHSH and CDR2 LQKENI. With 1 base clipped from V and 6 bases from J, the junction kept 14 bases outside the gene matches. The CDR3 has 17 residues. CDR3 sequence: CASSPQSSRRGDAEAFF. CDR3 nucleotides: TGTGCCAGCTCACCACAAAGTTCCCGCAGGGGGGACGCTGAAGCTTTCTTT.

The chain joins TRBV19 to TRBJ2-1; TRBD1 agrees at 7 bases. CDR1 and CDR2 from the germline V gene are LNHDA and SQIVND (reference sequence). The CDR3 totals 16 residues. Germline trimming cut 10 bases from V and 0 bases from J; bases unmatched to any gene: 12. This chain's CDR3 is CATDPLGGVSYNEQFF. CDR3 DNA: TGTGCCACCGACCCCCTAGGGGGCGTCTCCTACAATGAGCAGTTCTTC.

This chain connects TRBV10-3 to TRBJ1-1, with a possible D match to TRBD1 (6 bases). The ends were cut back, 7 bases at V and 10 bases at J, with 19 bases in the middle. The germline gives CDR1 ENHRY, CDR2 SYGVKD. The CDR3 consists of 13 residues. CDR3 sequence: CAIKDTGLGRAFF. The CDR3 DNA reads as TGTGCCATCAAGGATACAGGGTTGGGAAGAGCTTTCTTT.

This chain uses TRBV25-1 with TRBJ2-7, with 9 bases fitting TRBD1. V lost 5 bases, J lost 1 base, and 3 bases stayed unmatched. The CDR3 consists of 14 residues. Germline V gives CDR1 MGHDK, CDR2 SYGVNS. DNA for the CDR3: TGTGCCAGCAGTCCGGGACAGGGATCCTACGAGCAGTACGTC. Its protein product is CASSPGQGSYEQYV.

This chain links TRBV6-5 with TRBJ2-5; TRBD2 agrees at 12 bases. Looked up from germline, CDR1 is MNHEY and CDR2 is SVGAGI. Germline trimming cut 2 bases from V and 4 bases from J; bases unmatched to any gene: 2. CDR3 length: 15 residues. The CDR3 nucleotides read TGTGCCAGCAGTTACGAGGGACTAGCGGGAGAGACCCAGTACTTC. Protein sequence: CASSYEGLAGETQYF.

The chain is built from TRBV5-6 and TRBJ2-1; possible D gene TRBD2, 6 bases. The CDR3 consists of 16 residues. Germline CDR1 is SGHDT and CDR2 is YYEEEE. V was clipped by 0 bases and J by 1 base, with 11 bases between them. CDR3 in DNA: TGTGCCAGCAGCTTGGGAGGGGCGGGGTCCTACAATGAGCAGTTCTTC. Its translation: CASSLGGAGSYNEQFF.

The chain is built from TRBV19 and TRBJ2-2, with TRBD1 identical over 9 bases. The CDR3 has 16 residues. With V trimmed by 4 bases and J by 5 bases, 8 bases remained unmatched. In germline, CDR1 is LNHDA, CDR2 SQIVND (reference sequence). CDR3 sequence reads: CASSRDREVRTGELFF. The CDR3 coding sequence is TGTGCCAGTAGTAGGGACAGGGAGGTTAGGACCGGGGAGCTGTTTTTT.

In the case of this clone: At one end the junction does not follow the germline gene, possibly because of a read error. The chain uses TRBV7-7 and TRBJ2-2, with a weak D call TRBD1 (5 bases). CDR3 length equals 17 residues. From germline, CDR1 is SSHAT and CDR2 FNYEAQ (reference sequence). The CDR3 here is CASSLGAGIANTGELFF. CDR3 bases: TGTGCTAGCAGCTTAGGGGCAGGGATCGCGAACACCGGGGAGCTGTTTTTT.

This rearrangement joins TRBV9 to TRBJ1-3; 7 nucleotides line up with TRBD1. Germline loops: CDR1 SGDLS, CDR2 YYNGEE. After removal of 4 bases from V and 2 bases from J, the junction contained 3 bases not matched to a gene. There are 14 residues in the CDR3. CDR3 nucleotides: TGTGCCAGCAGCCAACAGGGGACTGGAAACACCATATATTTT. This codes for CASSQQGTGNTIYF.

The genes are TRBV3-1 (or the pseudogene TRBV3-2) and TRBJ1-4, with TRBD1 identical over 9 bases. The V and J ends lost 5 bases and 6 bases, in that order; junction bases with no gene match: 10. The germline gives CDR1 LGHDT, CDR2 YNNKEL (reference sequence). The CDR3 covers 16 residues. DNA for the CDR3: TGTGCCAGCAGCAGACTTCCGGGACAGGGAGATGAAAAACTGTTTTTT. It is translated as CASSRLPGQGDEKLFF.

This chain connects TRBV7-2 to TRBJ2-1, with D possibly matching TRBD1 (6 bases). CDR1 and CDR2 (germline): SGHTA, FQGNSA. The CDR3 has 15 amino acids. Trimming took off 5 bases at V and 0 bases at J, with 11 bases between the two ends. The CDR3 DNA sequence: TGTGCCAGCAGCCGGTTAGGGGGCTCCTACAATGAGCAGTTCTTC. The encoded protein is CASSRLGGSYNEQFF.

J is TRBJ2-7 and V is TRBV6-5; TRBD2 is a possible D gene (5 bases). The CDR3 loop spans 14 amino acids. V shed 6 bases and J shed 5 bases, with 17 bases lying between them. Looked up from germline, CDR1 is MNHEY and CDR2 is SVGAGI. This CDR3 reads CASRRLLQHHEQYF. CDR3 in DNA: TGTGCCAGCAGGAGACTATTACAGCACCACGAGCAGTACTTC.

This chain's CDR3 is CSAGGALEQFF. The CDR3 DNA is TGCAGTGCTGGAGGGGCTTTGGAGCAGTTCTTC. The rearrangement links TRBV20-1 to TRBJ2-1; tentatively, D is TRBD2 (6 bases). This CDR3 region has 11 residues. V lost 5 bases to trimming and J lost 10 bases, with 12 bases between them. Germline CDR1 and CDR2: DFQATT and SNEGSKA (reference sequence).

This clone has a count of ten or more. V usage is TRBV5-1 and J usage is TRBJ2-5, with no clear D. The CDR3 runs 15 residues. The germline gives CDR1 SGHRS, CDR2 YFSETQ. V shed 0 bases and J shed 0 bases, with 9 bases lying between them. In DNA form, the CDR3 reads TGCGCCAGCAGCTTGGGCGAGTCCTACCAAGAGACCCAGTACTTC. Its translation is CASSLGESYQETQYF.

The chain is built from TRBV27 and TRBJ1-2; 9 bases are a match to TRBD1. The CDR3 length is 13 residues. V lost 5 bases, J lost 4 bases, and 2 bases stayed unmatched. CDR1 and CDR2 (germline): MNHEY, SMNVEV (reference sequence). As DNA, the CDR3 is TGTGCCAGCAGTACAGGGGGCGGCTATGGCTACACCTTC. Its protein product is CASSTGGGYGYTF.

The chain joins TRBV7-9 to TRBJ2-2, with a tentative D call TRBD1 (5 bases). Trimming took off 1 base at V and 11 bases at J, with 11 bases between the two ends. Germline assignment: CDR1 SEHNR and CDR2 FQNEAQ (reference sequence). This CDR3 has 13 residues. The CDR3 is CASSLDGRVELFF. The CDR3 DNA reads as TGTGCCAGCAGCTTAGATGGCAGGGTTGAGCTGTTTTTT.

V gene TRBV7-2 combines with J gene TRBJ2-5, with TRBD2 identical over 8 bases. The germline V gene has CDR1 SGHTA and CDR2 FQGNSA. V was pared by 6 bases and J by 2 bases, with 5 bases of the junction left unmatched. The CDR3 has 14 amino acids. The CDR3 here is CASSFSGIQETQYF. The CDR3, as DNA: TGTGCCAGCAGTTTTAGCGGGATTCAAGAGACCCAGTACTTC.